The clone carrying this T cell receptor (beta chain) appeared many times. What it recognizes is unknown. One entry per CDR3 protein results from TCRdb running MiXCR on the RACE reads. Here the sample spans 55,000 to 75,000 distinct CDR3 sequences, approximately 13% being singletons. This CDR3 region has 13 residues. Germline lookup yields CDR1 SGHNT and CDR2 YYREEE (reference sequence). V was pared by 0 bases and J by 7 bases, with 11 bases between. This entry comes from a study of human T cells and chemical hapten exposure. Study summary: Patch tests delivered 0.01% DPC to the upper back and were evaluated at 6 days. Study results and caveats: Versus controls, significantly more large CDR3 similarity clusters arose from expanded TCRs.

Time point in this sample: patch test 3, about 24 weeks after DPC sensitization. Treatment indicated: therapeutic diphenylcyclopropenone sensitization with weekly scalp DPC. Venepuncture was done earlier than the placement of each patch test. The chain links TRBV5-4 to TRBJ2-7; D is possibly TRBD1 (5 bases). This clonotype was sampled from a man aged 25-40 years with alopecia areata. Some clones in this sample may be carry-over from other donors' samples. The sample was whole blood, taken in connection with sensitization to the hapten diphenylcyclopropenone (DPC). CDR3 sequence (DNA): TGTGCCAGCAGCTTGGCCCAGGGTTGGGAGCAGTACTTC. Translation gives CASSLAQGWEQYF.